The rows below give T cell receptor beta chains drawn from one sample of a study of CD8 T cells in Susac syndrome. TCRdb reprocessed the immunoSEQ multiplex PCR reads via MiXCR and lists one record per CDR3 protein. Here the sample spans 200,000 or so distinct CDR3 sequences, approximately 90% being singletons. The sequencing input was CD8+ T cells from PBMCs. These receptors originate from a human donor with multiple sclerosis. Both conserved end residues are part of each CDR3. Each record gives: J gene, clone size, V gene, CDR3 protein. Size tells how often a clone was seen (once, few, many) or the class of an expanded clone, and some rows leave it out.

TRBJ2-1 | . | TRBV10-2 | CASKETGAYNEQFF
TRBJ1-2 | . | TRBV9 | CASSAGAHYGYTF
TRBJ2-7 | . | TRBV4-1 | CASSQATGPTGKGYEQYF
TRBJ1-1 | . | TRBV20-1 | CSARDGEAFF
TRBJ2-4 | . | TRBV29-1 | CSAASTSGSVIAKNIQYF
TRBJ2-2 | . | TRBV5-6 | CASSPATGELFF
TRBJ1-1 | . | TRBV29-1 | CSVEDWQMNTEAFF
TRBJ2-1 | . | TRBV4-1 | CASSRLAGGEQFF
TRBJ2-4 | . | TRBV7-3 | CASSPHVGANIQYF
TRBJ2-1 | . | TRBV7-6 | CASSLATGLQEQFF
TRBJ2-3 | . | TRBV7-2 | CASSLVRGGPVSGDTQYF
TRBJ2-5 | . | TRBV21-1 | CASSKWWGGLGETQYF
TRBJ2-4 | . | TRBV27 | CASSLISGQAGHIQYF
TRBJ1-2 | . | TRBV9 | CASSPTGIPVNGYTF
TRBJ2-7 | . | TRBV29-1 | CSVEDPTGANEQYF
TRBJ2-6 | . | TRBV25-1 | CAYDSGANVLTF
TRBJ1-2 | . | TRBV29-1 | CSVEDNNSLGAYYGYTF
TRBJ2-6 | once | TRBV5-1 | CASRQDPGSGANVLTF
TRBJ2-1 | . | TRBV12-3/TRBV12-4 | CASSLGGGVAEQFF
TRBJ1-1 | . | TRBV6-5 | CASSYGGAGGTEAFF
TRBJ1-2 | once | TRBV20-1 | CSAPPQGLNYGYTF
TRBJ1-3 | . | TRBV12-5 | CASGLGGTPSGNTIYF
TRBJ2-7 | once | TRBV5-4 | CASSLVGAHEQYF
TRBJ1-1 | . | TRBV19 | CASSVPEGVLEAFF